What follows are 7 T cell receptor beta chains derived from one specimen sequenced in a study of T cell repertoires in cytomegalovirus infection. TCRdb itself ran the reads through MiXCR, one entry per CDR3 protein. The sample has 750,000 to 900,000 distinct CDR3 sequences; 25% to 30% are singletons. Their antigens remain unidentified. The sample here was cultured CD8+ T cells from PBMCs, taken from culture after CMV antigen stimulation. Receptor source: a human donor in good health (CMV status not recorded). Some clones in this sample may be carry-over from other donors' samples.

The chain carries TRBV10-3 and TRBJ1-2; D remains ambiguous. The V gene lost 6 bases and the J gene lost 6 bases, with 8 bases spanning the gap. The V gene's germline CDR1 is ENHRY and CDR2 SYGVKD. The CDR3 is 11 residues long. CDR3 region: CAIRKSDGYTF. In nucleotides, the CDR3 is TGTGCCATCAGGAAAAGCGATGGCTACACCTTC.

V and J are TRBV6-5 and TRBJ1-1; tentative D call: TRBD1 (5 bases). The CDR3 spans 15 residues. Trimming took off 4 bases at V and 2 bases at J, with 14 bases between the two ends. In germline, CDR1 is MNHEY, CDR2 SVGAGI. The CDR3 protein is CASSFFGAVNTEAFF. CDR3 nucleotide sequence: TGTGCCAGCAGTTTTTTCGGGGCCGTTAACACTGAAGCTTTCTTT.

The V and J genes are TRBV5-4 and TRBJ2-1, with D perhaps assigned TRBD1 or TRBD2 (5 bases each). The V end was cut by 4 bases, the J end by 7 bases, with 15 bases between. The CDR3 spans 14 residues. The germline V gene has CDR1 SGHNT and CDR2 YYREEE (reference sequence). CDR3: CASSAIGDLNEQFF. The DNA of the CDR3 is TGTGCCAGCAGCGCTATAGGGGACCTAAATGAGCAGTTCTTC.

This clonotype was detected only a few times. CDR3 sequence reads: CASSKVWTGEDNEQFF. CDR3 DNA sequence: TGTGCCAGTAGTAAGGTCTGGACAGGGGAAGACAATGAGCAGTTCTTC. The V gene is TRBV19, the J gene TRBJ2-1; 9 nucleotides align to TRBD1. Germline values: CDR1 LNHDA, CDR2 SQIVND (reference sequence). With 4 bases clipped from V and 5 bases from J, the junction kept 9 bases outside the gene matches. The CDR3 loop spans 16 amino acids.

As concerns this clonotype: A read error may produce the germline difference seen at one junction end. The V call is TRBV4-2, the J call TRBJ2-1, with TRBD1 identical over 7 bases. Germline CDR1 reads LGHNA; CDR2 reads YNFKEQ. This CDR3 contains 16 residues. CDR3 protein: CASNQEQGESYNEQFF. DNA of the CDR3: TGTGCCAGCAACCAAGAGCAGGGGGAGAGCTACAATGAGCAGTTCTTC.

There are a few counts of this clonotype. The V and J genes are TRBV20-1 and TRBJ2-2; no reliable D call. V lost 0 bases and J lost 3, with 8 bases in between. The CDR3 spans 14 residues. Germline CDR1 DFQATT, CDR2 SNEGSKA (reference sequence). CDR3 protein: CSARDRRDTGELFF. In DNA, the CDR3 is TGCAGTGCTAGAGATCGTAGGGACACCGGGGAGCTGTTTTTT.

V and J are TRBV3-1 and TRBJ2-1; 8 nucleotides match TRBD1. From germline, CDR1 is LGHDT and CDR2 YNNKEL (reference sequence). The J segment lost 2 bases and the V segment lost 3 bases, leaving 12 bases of the junction unmatched. CDR3 length: 18 residues. This CDR3 is CASSQSRQGALPYNEQFF. Here the CDR3 DNA reads TGTGCCAGCAGCCAGTCCCGCCAGGGGGCTCTCCCCTACAATGAGCAGTTCTTC.